The TCR beta chain under discussion was sequenced for a study of T cells in Graves' hyperthyroidism and ophthalmopathy. The CDR3 totals 17 residues. The germline gives CDR1 MDHEN, CDR2 SYDVKM. Amplified regions were TCR beta CDR3 sequences from RNA transcripts. Primed by the HTBI set, a first-round RT-PCR was run on the TCR CDR3. TCRdb analysed the multiplex PCR reads with MiXCR anew, one entry per CDR3 protein. The table includes about 200,000 distinct CDR3 sequences, 17% detected once. With regard to this clonotype: Antigen unknown. The junction differs from germline at one of its ends, possibly a read error.

Diagnostic assessment was based on clinical symptoms, serum thyroxine and TRAb, thyroid ultrasound and orbital computed tomography. General study findings and limits: Most clonotypes expanded in the thyroid (above 0.001) were also present in blood.

Material: blood. J is TRBJ1-5 and V is TRBV28; D is perhaps TRBD1 (5 bases). The receptor comes from a woman between 50 and 59 years old with Graves' hyperthyroidism. CDR3 DNA: TGTGCCAGCAGTTTTCACCCGGCCAGGGCTAGCAGTCAGCCCCAGCATTTT. Its translation: CASSFHPARASSQPQHF.